This T cell receptor beta chain was documented in a study of blood T cell repertoires in COVID-19. At the level of the study: The United States, Italy and Spain were the sources of the acute and convalescent COVID-19 samples. From T cells, B-cell-depleted T cells, or PBMCs came the material, which was cDNA or gDNA.

The germline V gene encodes CDR1 SGHRS and CDR2 YFSETQ. Trimming at V came to 0 bases and at J to 5 bases, leaving 3 bases not matched to a gene. There are 15 residues in the CDR3. Authors' methods: Amplification of reference gene primers was used by the study to estimate nucleated cell counts. Produced via immunoSEQ multiplex PCR; TCRdb's table is partial and in-frame only. The DNA gave D and trimming, while V, J and clone size come from that table. This sample has about 260,000 clones, with 87% found just once. This chain uses TRBV5-1 with TRBJ2-1; TRBD1 aligns across 9 bases. Specimen: peripheral blood. The receptor was derived from a woman aged 45 to 65 with acute or convalescent COVID-19. The CDR3 nucleotides are TGCGCCAGCAGCTTGGGGACAGGGGTTAACAATGAGCAGTTCTTC. Amino acids: CASSLGTGVNNEQFF.